The 20 T cell receptor beta chains below were found in one sample sequenced in a study of metastatic and nonmetastatic thyroid tumors. TCRdb re-called the PCR reads with MiXCR. The sample shows around 45,000 clones, less than 5% of them seen only once. No patient received treatment before thyroid surgery. The material sequenced was blood. These receptors were obtained from a female donor with papillary thyroid cancer or a benign thyroid nodule (not recorded which). Some clones in this sample may be carry-over from other donors' samples.

This clone has a count of ten or more. The rearrangement joins TRBV6-1 to TRBJ2-3, with 10 bases fitting TRBD2. Germline CDR1 MNHNS, CDR2 SASEGT. The junction had 5 bases not matched to a gene; V was cut back by 8 bases and J by 0 bases. This CDR3 is 15 amino acids long. Written as DNA, the CDR3 is TGTGCCAGCCCGAAGACTAGCGGGAGCACAGATACGCAGTATTTT. Translating it yields CASPKTSGSTDTQYF.

By frequency in the sample, this clone is medium-sized. The V gene is TRBV6-1, the J gene TRBJ1-2; D ambiguous. Trimming stripped 7 bases from V and 3 bases from J, with 6 bases between. Germline V gene sequence: CDR1 MNHNS, CDR2 SASEGT. The CDR3 totals 11 residues. CDR3 nucleotides: TGTGCCAGCAACAGACACTATGGCTACACCTTC. It is translated as CASNRHYGYTF.

This clone was observed a handful of times. The chain combines TRBV6-5 with TRBJ2-6, with a possible D match to TRBD1 (5 bases). V was pared by 4 bases and J by 0 bases, with 7 bases between. This CDR3 region has 15 residues. Germline V gene data show CDR1 as MNHEY and CDR2 as SVGAGI. CDR3 amino acids: CASSWTNSGANVLTF. In DNA, the CDR3 is TGTGCCAGCAGTTGGACAAACTCTGGGGCCAACGTCCTGACTTTC.

This clone has just a few counts. The chain couples TRBV12-3 or TRBV12-4 to TRBJ1-2; D is possibly TRBD1 (5 bases). V was clipped by 4 bases and J by 10 bases, with 19 bases between them. The CDR3 loop spans 14 amino acids. In nucleotides, the CDR3 is TGTGCCAGCAGTTCACAAGGGGCCGTGAATGTCTACACCTTC. Translation gives CASSSQGAVNVYTF.

Regarding this clone: A much larger clone differs by one base, so this may be a read error. The V gene is TRBV4-1, the J gene TRBJ2-1, with TRBD2 matching 8 bases. Trimming at V came to 1 base and at J to 2 bases, leaving 4 bases not matched to a gene. The CDR3 length is 16 residues. Germline lookup yields CDR1 MGHRA and CDR2 YSYEKL. The CDR3 here is CASSQVYGRAYNEQFF. In DNA form, the CDR3 reads TGCGCCAGCAGCCAAGTGTACGGGAGGGCCTACAATGAGCAGTTCTTC.

In its sample, this clone was seen many times. The chain employs TRBV6-1 and TRBJ1-2, with 8 bases lining up with TRBD1. The CDR3 sequence is 13 residues long. Germline-derived CDR1 and CDR2 are MNHNS and SASEGT. J gave up 6 bases and V 6 bases, and 6 bases lay outside the gene matches. DNA for the CDR3: TGTGCCAGCAGCCAGACAGGGGAAGATGGCTACACCTTC. Protein product: CASSQTGEDGYTF.

The CDR3: CASSLNQGGTEAFF. CDR3 DNA: TGTGCCAGCAGCTTGAACCAGGGGGGAACTGAAGCTTTCTTT. J is TRBJ1-1 and V is TRBV7-9; TRBD1 aligns across 7 bases. CDR1 and CDR2 from the germline V gene are SEHNR and FQNEAQ (reference sequence). With V trimmed by 3 bases and J by 5 bases, 6 bases remained unmatched. The CDR3 runs 14 residues.

At least ten counts were recorded for this clone. The chain carries TRBV13 and TRBJ2-1; the D gene is possibly TRBD1 (5 bases). Germline values: CDR1 PRHDT, CDR2 FYEKMQ (reference sequence). V was pared by 5 bases and J by 4 bases, with 12 bases between. CDR3 length: 14 residues. Written as DNA, the CDR3 is TGTGCCAGCAGCCCAGCAGGGAAATACAATGAGCAGTTCTTC. Encoded protein: CASSPAGKYNEQFF. Full variable domain (outside the CDR3, taken from reference TRBV13 and TRBJ2-1): AAGVIQSPRHLIKEKRETATLKCYPIPRHDTVYWYQQGPGQDPQFLISFYEKMQSDKGSIPDRFSAQQFSDYHSELNMSSLELGDSALYFCASSPAGKYNEQFFGPGTRLTVL.

This clone was seen many times. The chain carries TRBV7-2 and TRBJ1-3; D uncertain. The CDR3 extends over 13 amino acids. The V gene's germline CDR1 is SGHTA and CDR2 FQGNSA. Deletions cut 6 bases from V and 4 bases from J, with 10 bases between. This CDR3 reads CASRRQEGNTIYF. CDR3 DNA sequence: TGTGCCAGCAGGAGACAAGAGGGAAACACCATATATTTT. Complete variable domain (other parts from reference TRBV7-2 and TRBJ1-3): GAGVSQSPSNKVTEKGKDVELRCDPISGHTALYWYRQSLGQGLEFLIYFQGNSAPDKSGLPSDRFSAERTGGSVSTLTIQRTQQEDSAVYLCASRRQEGNTIYFGEGSWLTVV.

This clone has at least ten counts. The rearrangement joins TRBV5-8 to TRBJ2-2, with D hard to call. This CDR3 is 19 amino acids long. The V gene lost 3 bases and the J gene lost 4 bases, with 25 bases spanning the gap. Germline CDR1 and CDR2: SGHTS and YDEGEE. CDR3 bases: TGTGCCAGCAGCTCACAGAATTCCAGGACCACGTACCCCACCGGGGAGCTGTTTTTT. Its translation is CASSSQNSRTTYPTGELFF.

This clone was counted at least ten times. This chain connects TRBV6-1 to TRBJ2-4; 14 bases align to TRBD2. Per germline, CDR1 MNHNS and CDR2 SASEGT. After removal of 5 bases from V and 6 bases from J, the junction contained 12 bases not matched to a gene. The CDR3 totals 18 residues. The CDR3 bases are TGTGCCAGCAGTTTCGCCGGGACTAGCGGGAGCGTCCTAAACATTCAGTACTTC. This translates into CASSFAGTSGSVLNIQYF.

This clone came up many times. This chain links TRBV20-1 with TRBJ2-3; 11 nucleotides line up with TRBD2. CDR1 is DFQATT and CDR2 is SNEGSKA in the germline V gene (reference sequence). This CDR3 has 18 residues. Trimming took 3 bases from V and 4 from J; bases not matched to a gene: 15. CDR3 nucleotide sequence: TGCAGTGCTAGGGGTCCCTCACTTAGCGGGAGGGGGGCAGATACGCAGTATTTT. Protein sequence: CSARGPSLSGRGADTQYF.

This clone was counted many times. A read error may explain this, as a much larger clone is one base away. This chain connects TRBV6-1 to TRBJ2-7; D gene ambiguous. Trimming took 4 bases from V and 3 from J, leaving 7 bases between them. Germline CDR1 reads MNHNS; CDR2 reads SASEGT. This CDR3 has 12 residues. This CDR3 is CASSGPYYEQYF. CDR3 bases: TGTGCCAGCAGTGGGCCCTACTACGAGCAGTACTTC.

The chain recombines TRBV28 with TRBJ1-5, with D unclear. CDR3 length: 13 residues. Germline values: CDR1 MDHEN, CDR2 SYDVKM. V gave up 5 bases and J gave up 4 bases, with 9 bases separating them. The CDR3 DNA reads as TGTGCCAGCAGTGGACCCCTGAATCAGCCCCAGCATTTT. This codes for CASSGPLNQPQHF.

In this sample, this clone turned up a few times. A much larger clonotype is one base distant, so this may be a read error. The gene calls are TRBV3-1 and TRBJ2-6; the match to TRBD1 covers 8 bases. CDR1 LGHDT and CDR2 YNNKEL come from the germline V gene (reference sequence). The CDR3 has 15 residues. The CDR3 protein is CASSQAPQGDNVLTF. CDR3 nucleotides: TGTGCCAGCAGCCAAGCTCCACAGGGGGACAACGTCCTGACTTTC.

This clone turned up a few times. The chain employs TRBV6-5 and TRBJ2-3; D is uncertain. The CDR3 length is 15 residues. Germline V gene data show CDR1 as MNHEY and CDR2 as SVGAGI. V gave up 2 bases and J gave up 4 bases, with 13 bases separating them. The CDR3 DNA follows: TGTGCCAGCAGTTACGAGCGATCCCTGTCAGATACGCAGTATTTT. Translating it yields CASSYERSLSDTQYF.

The chain employs TRBV5-4 and TRBJ1-1; a weak D match, TRBD1 (5 bases). In germline, CDR1 is SGHNT, CDR2 YYREEE (reference sequence). V was pared by 0 bases and J by 5 bases, with 17 bases between. This CDR3 comprises 16 residues. CDR3 DNA sequence: TGTGCCAGCAGCTTGGATGGCAGGGCGCGGGGGACTGAAGCTTTCTTT. Translating gives CASSLDGRARGTEAFF.

At least ten counts were recorded for this clone. The chain carries TRBV7-2 and TRBJ1-1; unclear D gene. This CDR3 contains 12 residues. The ends were cut back, 6 bases at V and 0 bases at J, with 5 bases in the middle. Germline V gives CDR1 SGHTA, CDR2 FQGNSA. CDR3 DNA sequence: TGTGCCAGCAGTTTTATGAACACTGAAGCTTTCTTT. Translated: CASSFMNTEAFF.

This clone has a count of ten or more. A much larger clone sits a single nucleotide away, making a read error possible. V gene TRBV11-2 combines with J gene TRBJ1-1, with unresolved D. The CDR3 totals 13 residues. V gave up 1 base and J gave up 2 bases, with 5 bases separating them. Germline V gene lookup returns CDR1 SGHAT and CDR2 FQNNGV. The chain's CDR3 is CASSLGNNTEAFF. DNA for the CDR3: TGTGCCAGCAGCTTAGGGAATAACACTGAAGCTTTCTTT.

The rearrangement joins TRBV28 to TRBJ2-7; 10 nucleotides agree with TRBD1. J was trimmed by 3 bases and V by 7 bases; bases with no gene match: 9. This CDR3 has 15 residues. Germline CDR1 and CDR2: MDHEN and SYDVKM. CDR3 region: CASMTLGQGVYEQYF. The CDR3 nucleotides are TGTGCCAGCATGACACTCGGACAGGGGGTCTACGAGCAGTACTTC.